This T cell receptor beta chain was captured in a study of patients and donors after allogeneic stem cell transplantation. Germline CDR1 and CDR2: MNHEY and SVGEGT. The CDR3 is 11 amino acids. The V gene end was trimmed by 10 bases and the J gene end by 3 bases; junction bases not matched to a gene: 3. TCRdb redid the calling of the RT-PCR reads with MiXCR, one entry per CDR3 protein. The sample shows about 960,000 distinct CDR3 sequences, more than 15% of them seen only once. The sample taken for sequencing was blood, either unsorted or a sorted T cell fraction (not recorded which). This TCR was sampled from a human donor who was either an allogeneic HSCT recipient or a stem cell or donor lymphocyte infusion donor (not recorded which). It is not recorded whose cells these are; they may come from a transplant donor. The chain uses TRBV6-2 or TRBV6-3 and TRBJ2-7; 7 nucleotides line up with TRBD2. The CDR3 reads CAIASGYEQYF. The CDR3 DNA follows: TGTGCCATCGCTAGCGGCTACGAGCAGTACTTC.